The rows below give T cell receptor beta chains drawn from one sample of a study of T cell repertoires in cytomegalovirus infection. TCRdb re-called the reads through MiXCR, storing one row per CDR3 protein. Among around 530,000 distinct CDR3 sequences, about 25% were seen once, and the ten largest hold 13%. Sequencing was done on a sample of PBMCs. Receptors originate from a human donor in good health (CMV status not recorded). Some clones in this sample may be carry-over from other donors' samples. CDR3s include the opening cysteine and the closing phenylalanine or tryptophan. The order of the fields is J gene, D gene, V gene, CDR3 length, clone size, CDR3 DNA, CDR3 protein. The D gene is left open where the match is weak. Some rows have no size entry. The others give once, few or many, or a class for an expanded clone.

>TRBJ2-3|TRBD1|TRBV28|15|few
TGTGCCAGCAGTTTATCACAGGGGGCCATAGATACGCAGTATTTT
CASSLSQGAIDTQYF
>TRBJ2-3|-|TRBV10-2|12|few
TGCGCCAGCAGTGAGTTGTGGGATACGCAGTATTTT
CASSELWDTQYF
>TRBJ2-7|TRBD2|TRBV6-5|16|-
TGTGCCAGCAGTTACTCAGCGGCGGGAGAGAGCTACGAGCAGTACTTC
CASSYSAAGESYEQYF
>TRBJ1-3|TRBD1|TRBV13|15|-
TGTGCCAGCAGCTTGGGGGACAGCTCTGGAAACACCATATATTTT
CASSLGDSSGNTIYF
>TRBJ2-4|TRBD2|TRBV7-2|18|many
TGTGCCAGCAGCTTAGCGCCTAGCGGGAGAATTGCCAAAAACATTCAGTACTTC
CASSLAPSGRIAKNIQYF
>TRBJ1-1|-|TRBV7-4|13|few
TGTGCCACCAAGCTAGGACCCCCCACTGAAGCTTTCTTT
CATKLGPPTEAFF
>TRBJ1-1|-|TRBV10-3|13|-
TGTGCCATCAGTGAAGGGTATGGGTCGGGGGCTTTCTTT
CAISEGYGSGAFF
>TRBJ2-1|TRBD2|TRBV4-1|16|few
TGCGCCAGCAGCCAAGAATTAAAACTCTTGCGGGAGGGCGTGGTCTTC
CASSQELKLLREGVVF
>TRBJ1-5|-|TRBV12-3/TRBV12-4|14|few
TGTGCCAGCAGTGACCGGGACAACAATCAGCCCCAGCATTTT
CASSDRDNNQPQHF
>TRBJ2-3|TRBD2|TRBV6-2/TRBV6-3|18|-
TGTGCCAGCAGTCCCCTGACGCTAGCGGGAGGGTCCCCAGATACGCAGTATTTT
CASSPLTLAGGSPDTQYF
>TRBJ1-1|-|TRBV28|15|-
TGTGCCAGCAGCAGGTGGCAGGGGACGAACACTGAAGCTTTCTTT
CASSRWQGTNTEAFF
>TRBJ1-1|-|TRBV14|14|-
TGTGCCAGCAGCCCCAGGGTCCTGAACACTGAAGCTTTCTTT
CASSPRVLNTEAFF
>TRBJ2-1|TRBD2|TRBV29-1|15|few
TGCAGCGTTGAAATAGGACTAGCGGCCAACAATGAGCAGTTCTTC
CSVEIGLAANNEQFF
>TRBJ1-6|-|TRBV5-6|14|-
TGTGCCAGCAGCCGGGGTCGTCCGAGTTTAGCCCTCCACTTT
CASSRGRPSLALHF
>TRBJ2-3|-|TRBV10-3|15|-
TGTGCCATCACCGCAGGAGGGCCGGGCACAGATACGCAGTATTTT
CAITAGGPGTDTQYF
>TRBJ2-1|TRBD2|TRBV4-1|17|few
TGCGCCAGCAGCCAAGATAGGCTAGCGGGCATACACAATGAGCAGTTCTTC
CASSQDRLAGIHNEQFF
>TRBJ1-5|-|TRBV28|13|many
TGTGCCAGCAGCATGGACAGCAATCAGCCCCAGCATTTT
CASSMDSNQPQHF